The 30 T cell receptor beta chains reported below all come from one sample, sequenced in a study of cytomegalovirus exposure and HLA in healthy donors. Primers included in the PCR were 60 Vbeta and 13 Jbeta primers. Clones were sequenced by immunoSEQ multiplex PCR, and TCRdb holds only the in-frame ones, with some missing. The table shows fewer than 150,000 clones, with 80% occurring only once. Sequencing was done on a sample of PBMCs. All receptors come from a female donor in good health and CMV-seropositive.

This chain links TRBV5-4 with TRBJ2-6, with a weak D call TRBD1 (5 bases). This CDR3 has 16 residues. Trimming took off 1 base at V and 1 base at J, with 9 bases between the two ends. Germline-derived CDR1 and CDR2 are SGHNT and YYREEE (reference sequence). CDR3 protein: CASSLKGNSGANVLTF. CDR3 nucleotide sequence: TGTGCCAGCAGCTTGAAGGGGAATTCTGGGGCCAACGTCCTGACTTTC.

The genes are TRBV6-1 and TRBJ2-1; tentative D call: TRBD1 (6 bases). This CDR3 has 13 amino acids. Trimming pared 8 bases from V and 10 bases from J, leaving 18 bases between. Germline CDR1 reads MNHNS; CDR2 reads SASEGT. The CDR3 spells CASGFFGQREQFF. CDR3 DNA sequence: TGTGCCAGCGGATTTTTTGGACAGCGCGAGCAGTTCTTC.

The rearrangement links TRBV9 to TRBJ1-6; D remains unclear. CDR1 and CDR2 (germline): SGDLS, YYNGEE. The CDR3 contains 16 residues. V shed 1 base and J shed 0 bases, with 8 bases lying between them. The CDR3 region has the DNA TGTGCCAGCAGCGTAAGGGAGTTCTCCTATAATTCACCCCTCCACTTT. Translating it yields CASSVREFSYNSPLHF. The full variable domain, in which reference TRBV9 and TRBJ1-6 provide the parts outside the CDR3, is DSGVTQTPKHLITATGQRVTLRCSPRSGDLSVYWYQQSLDQGLQFLIQYYNGEERAKGNILERFSAQQFPDLHSELNLSSLELGDSALYFCASSVREFSYNSPLHFGNGTRLTVT.

This clone has more than one count but fewer than ten. The gene calls are TRBV7-9 and TRBJ1-1, with a possible D match to TRBD1 (6 bases). Per germline, CDR1 SEHNR and CDR2 FQNEAQ (reference sequence). The CDR3 length is 15 residues. V was shortened by 5 bases and J by 4 bases, with 17 bases between the two germline ends. The CDR3 nucleotides read TGTGCCAGCAGCCCACTACAGGGAGGGGGCACTGAAGCTTTCTTT. This gives the protein CASSPLQGGGTEAFF.

The V gene is TRBV18, the J gene TRBJ1-1, with D possibly matching TRBD1 (6 bases). The CDR3 is 15 amino acids. V shed 2 bases and J shed 0 bases, with 10 bases lying between them. Germline values: CDR1 KGHSH, CDR2 LQKENI. In DNA, the CDR3 is TGTGCCAGCTCACCAAGGACAGTCATGAACACTGAAGCTTTCTTT. The encoded protein is CASSPRTVMNTEAFF.

CDR3 amino acids: CASSLKGVGSPLHF. CDR3 coding DNA: TGTGCCAGCAGCTTAAAAGGGGTAGGATCACCCCTCCACTTT. The chain links TRBV7-6 to TRBJ1-6; possibly TRBD1 for D (5 bases). The V end was cut by 2 bases, the J end by 10 bases, with 12 bases between. The CDR3 consists of 14 residues. From germline, CDR1 is SGHVS and CDR2 FNYEAQ.

V and J are TRBV28 and TRBJ1-5; D is ambiguous. The germline V and J ends were trimmed by 4 bases and 9 bases, with 10 bases remaining between them. The germline gives CDR1 MDHEN, CDR2 SYDVKM. CDR3 length: 12 residues. The CDR3 loop reads CASSSPRGPQHF. The CDR3 nucleotides are TGTGCCAGCAGTTCCCCCCGGGGGCCCCAGCATTTT.

In DNA form, the CDR3 reads TGTGCCAGCAGTGACCCTCCCGGCGTGGACAGGACCTACTACGAGCAGTACTTC. It yields the protein CASSDPPGVDRTYYEQYF. The chain carries TRBV6-4 and TRBJ2-7, with TRBD1 matching over 7 bases. With V trimmed by 2 bases and J by 3 bases, 16 bases remained unmatched. CDR1 is MRHNA and CDR2 is SNTAGT in the germline V gene. The CDR3 sequence is 18 residues long.

The V gene is TRBV5-1, the J gene TRBJ1-2; TRBD1 matches at 7 bases. V lost 4 bases and J lost 4; bases outside the gene matches: 10. Germline V gene lookup returns CDR1 SGHRS and CDR2 YFSETQ. The CDR3 loop spans 15 amino acids. This CDR3 reads CASSIAGTAAYGYTF. CDR3 DNA: TGCGCCAGCAGCATCGCCGGGACAGCCGCCTATGGCTACACCTTC. The full variable domain, in which reference TRBV5-1 and TRBJ1-2 provide the parts outside the CDR3, is KAGVTQTPRYLIKTRGQQVTLSCSPISGHRSVSWYQQTPGQGLQFLFEYFSETQRNKGNFPGRFSGRQFSNSRSEMNVSTLELGDSALYLCASSIAGTAAYGYTFGSGTRLTVV.

This chain joins TRBV6-5 and TRBJ2-2; 9 nucleotides match TRBD1. CDR3 length equals 15 residues. Per germline, CDR1 MNHEY and CDR2 SVGAGI. The junction had 11 bases not matched to a gene; V was cut back by 6 bases and J by 9 bases. This CDR3 is CASRRDRATVRELFF. Written as DNA, the CDR3 is TGTGCCAGCAGGCGGGACAGGGCGACAGTTAGGGAGCTGTTTTTT.

V is TRBV6-5 and J is TRBJ2-1; D uncertain. Germline V gene sequence: CDR1 MNHEY, CDR2 SVGAGI. The CDR3 length is 15 residues. The V end lost 0 bases, the J end lost 1 base, and 7 bases lay between the germline ends. CDR3 amino acids: CASSYSSYSYNEQFF. For the CDR3, the DNA is TGTGCCAGCAGTTACTCTAGCTATTCCTACAATGAGCAGTTCTTC.

This clone was observed a single time. J is TRBJ2-5 and V is TRBV7-6, with 9 bases matching TRBD1. The CDR3 covers 16 residues. Germline values: CDR1 SGHVS, CDR2 FNYEAQ. V was clipped by 1 base and J by 4 bases; unmatched bases: 7. CDR3 region: CASSLGTGAGPETQYF. The CDR3 bases are TGTGCCAGCAGCTTAGGGACAGGGGCTGGGCCAGAGACCCAGTACTTC.

The rearrangement joins TRBV9 to TRBJ2-3; TRBD1 agrees at 9 bases. The CDR3 spans 16 residues. J gave up 2 bases and V 2 bases, and 6 bases lay outside the gene matches. Germline V lookup: CDR1 SGDLS, CDR2 YYNGEE. The CDR3 here is CASSVRTGVNTDTQYF. The CDR3 nucleotides read TGTGCCAGCAGCGTCCGGACAGGGGTGAACACAGATACGCAGTATTTT.

This sequence joins TRBV28 and TRBJ2-1, with 8 bases that match TRBD2. The length of the CDR3 is 17 residues. The germline V gene has CDR1 MDHEN and CDR2 SYDVKM. J was trimmed by 7 bases and V by 6 bases; bases with no gene match: 17. CDR3 in DNA: TGTGCCAGCAGACGTGGGAGGGGACTAGGAACGGCGAATGAGCAGTTCTTC. It codes for CASRRGRGLGTANEQFF. Full variable domain (outside the CDR3, taken from reference TRBV28 and TRBJ2-1): DVKVTQSSRYLVKRTGEKVFLECVQDMDHENMFWYRQDPGLGLRLIYFSYDVKMKEKGDIPEGYSVSREKKERFSLILESASTNQTSMYLCASRRGRGLGTANEQFFGPGTRLTVL.

The chain is built from TRBV28 and TRBJ2-3, with 9 bases matching TRBD2. The germline CDR1 and CDR2 sequences are MDHEN and SYDVKM. Trimming at V came to 6 bases and at J to 0 bases, leaving 4 bases not matched to a gene. The CDR3 length is 15 residues. CDR3 loop: CASSTTSGSTDTQYF. The DNA of the CDR3 is TGTGCCAGCAGCACCACTAGCGGGAGCACAGATACGCAGTATTTT.

This chain connects TRBV2 to TRBJ1-3; tentative D call: TRBD1 (5 bases). This CDR3 is built from 15 residues. Germline CDR1 SNHLY, CDR2 FYNNEI. Trimming removed 3 bases from V and 5 bases from J, with 14 bases in between. Here the CDR3 DNA reads TGTGCCAGCAGTGAGTCGGGGGAGAGCAGAAACACCATATATTTT. Residues: CASSESGESRNTIYF.

The V gene is TRBV6-5, the J gene TRBJ1-1, with D possibly TRBD1 on 6 matching bases. CDR3 size: 14 residues. Deletions cut 7 bases from V and 1 base from J, with 13 bases between. Looked up from germline, CDR1 is MNHEY and CDR2 is SVGAGI. In DNA form, the CDR3 reads TGTGCCAGCACCCGGGGAGGGGGGAACACTGAAGCTTTCTTT. Protein: CASTRGGGNTEAFF.

The J gene is TRBJ1-4, the V gene TRBV5-4, with a tentative D call TRBD1 (5 bases). Trimming stripped 4 bases from V and 10 bases from J, with 20 bases between. Germline CDR1 reads SGHNT; CDR2 reads YYREEE (reference sequence). CDR3 length equals 15 residues. CDR3 sequence (DNA): TGTGCCAGCAGCCGCTCTCGGGGGGAGCAGACAAAACTGTTTTTT. This gives the protein CASSRSRGEQTKLFF.

This clone came up a few times. V usage is TRBV7-9 and J usage is TRBJ1-5, with TRBD1 matching 9 bases. V dropped 5 bases and J dropped 4; count of bases not matched to a gene: 0. Germline assignment: CDR1 SEHNR and CDR2 FQNEAQ (reference sequence). The CDR3 has 13 amino acids. The CDR3, as DNA: TGTGCCAGCAGCGGGACAGGGAATCAGCCCCAGCATTTT. This translates into CASSGTGNQPQHF.

In DNA form, the CDR3 reads TGCGCCAGCACCGCCGGCGGGGGGGCCGCAGATACGCAGTATTTT. This codes for CASTAGGGAADTQYF. The chain recombines TRBV5-1 with TRBJ2-3; TRBD2 aligns across 9 bases. The germline V gene has CDR1 SGHRS and CDR2 YFSETQ. This CDR3 is built from 15 residues. J lost 4 bases, V lost 6 bases, and 9 bases had no gene match. Complete variable domain (other parts from reference TRBV5-1 and TRBJ2-3): KAGVTQTPRYLIKTRGQQVTLSCSPISGHRSVSWYQQTPGQGLQFLFEYFSETQRNKGNFPGRFSGRQFSNSRSEMNVSTLELGDSALYLCASTAGGGAADTQYFGPGTRLTVL.

The V call is TRBV5-1, the J call TRBJ1-3; D gene uncertain. This CDR3 has 15 residues. The ends were cut back, 0 bases at V and 0 bases at J, with 7 bases in the middle. Germline CDR1 and CDR2: SGHRS and YFSETQ. The CDR3 region has the DNA TGCGCCAGCAGCTTGGGTCAGCGCTCTGGAAACACCATATATTTT. Translating it yields CASSLGQRSGNTIYF.

The chain recombines TRBV2 with TRBJ1-1; TRBD1 might be the D (5 bases). Trimming removed 0 bases from V and 1 base from J, with 9 bases in between. The CDR3 extends over 15 amino acids. Looked up from germline, CDR1 is SNHLY and CDR2 is FYNNEI. The DNA for the CDR3 is TGTGCCAGCAGTGAAGCGCGCCAGGGGAACACTGAAGCTTTCTTT. Protein: CASSEARQGNTEAFF.

The rearrangement links TRBV13 to TRBJ1-3, with D possibly TRBD1 on 5 matching bases. Germline lookup yields CDR1 PRHDT and CDR2 FYEKMQ (reference sequence). CDR3 length: 16 residues. Between the trimmed V and J ends, which lost 5 bases and 0 bases, there was a span of 14 bases. CDR3 in DNA: TGTGCCAGCAGCGTGACAGTTAGGGCCTCTGGAAACACCATATATTTT. It yields the protein CASSVTVRASGNTIYF. The entire variable domain, with the rest obtained from reference TRBV13 and TRBJ1-3, is as follows: AAGVIQSPRHLIKEKRETATLKCYPIPRHDTVYWYQQGPGQDPQFLISFYEKMQSDKGSIPDRFSAQQFSDYHSELNMSSLELGDSALYFCASSVTVRASGNTIYFGEGSWLTVV.

CDR3 nucleotides: TGTGCCAGTAGTATAAGTTTAACAGGGATCTATGGCTACACCTTC. Encoded protein: CASSISLTGIYGYTF. The rearrangement uses TRBV19 and TRBJ1-2, with D perhaps matching TRBD1 (6 bases). V was trimmed by 2 bases and J by 4 bases, leaving 14 bases between them. The CDR3 has 15 amino acids. Looked up from germline, CDR1 is LNHDA and CDR2 is SQIVND (reference sequence).

V and J are TRBV6-4 and TRBJ2-3, with 10 bases matching TRBD2. This CDR3 comprises 15 residues. J was trimmed by 5 bases and V by 3 bases; bases with no gene match: 5. Germline V gene data show CDR1 as MRHNA and CDR2 as SNTAGT. The CDR3 DNA follows: TGTGCCAGCAGTGAGGAGCGGGGGGGCGGAGATACGCAGTATTTT. This encodes CASSEERGGGDTQYF.

The chain employs TRBV4-2 and TRBJ1-2; D not certain. CDR3 length: 15 amino acids. CDR1 and CDR2 from the germline V gene are LGHNA and YNFKEQ. V was shortened by 1 base and J by 5 bases, with 14 bases between the two germline ends. The CDR3 DNA reads TGTGCCAGCAGCCAAGTAACAGCAAGCCCTTATGGCTACACCTTC. Translated: CASSQVTASPYGYTF.

In its sample, this clone was seen once. V usage is TRBV7-2 and J usage is TRBJ1-2, with D possibly being TRBD1 (6 bases). This CDR3 comprises 14 residues. CDR1 is SGHTA, CDR2 FQGNSA, per germline. V was trimmed by 5 bases and J by 9 bases, leaving 19 bases between them. CDR3 bases: TGTGCCAGCAGCCACTTAGAGGGACATGGAAGCTACACCTTC. It specifies CASSHLEGHGSYTF.

V is TRBV18 and J is TRBJ1-3; 10 nucleotides align to TRBD1. The V and J ends lost 3 bases and 0 bases, in that order; junction bases with no gene match: 11. Germline CDR1 is KGHSH and CDR2 is LQKENI. The CDR3 has 19 residues. CDR3 sequence (DNA): TGTGCCAGCTCACCTGGAGGACAGGGGGGACTTTACTCTGGAAACACCATATATTTT. Translating it yields CASSPGGQGGLYSGNTIYF.

The chain combines TRBV6-1 with TRBJ1-1; D not resolved. Between the trimmed V and J ends, which lost 7 bases and 2 bases, there was a span of 11 bases. Germline V gene data show CDR1 as MNHNS and CDR2 as SASEGT. The CDR3 spans 13 residues. CDR3: CASNMADNTEAFF. The CDR3 bases are TGTGCCAGCAACATGGCAGATAACACTGAAGCTTTCTTT.

This chain links TRBV29-1 with TRBJ1-1, with 7 bases aligning to TRBD1. The length of the CDR3 is 13 residues. The J segment lost 5 bases and the V segment lost 5 bases, leaving 8 bases of the junction unmatched. Germline V gene sequence: CDR1 SQVTM, CDR2 ANQGSEA. The CDR3 DNA follows: TGCAGCGTTTTACAGGGGCGATATACTGAAGCTTTCTTT. The encoded protein is CSVLQGRYTEAFF.